These 15 T cell receptor beta chains originate from one sample sequenced in a study of CD8+ T cells in alopecia areata. As the sequencing template, cDNA was produced by extracting RNA and reverse transcribing it. Assay: immunoSEQ multiplex PCR; the TCRdb copy retains only in-frame clones and omits some. The sample holds 75,000 to 80,000 clones, around two thirds seen once. Treatment here: oral pan-JAK inhibitor, 5-10 mg twice daily. The sequencing here drew on CD8+ T cells sorted from blood, taken at week 24, from a patient treated with tofacitinib. These receptors came from a human donor with alopecia areata.

V is TRBV6-5 and J is TRBJ1-2; D perhaps matches TRBD1 (6 bases). The CDR3 runs to 15 residues. V gave up 0 bases and J gave up 9 bases, with 17 bases separating them. From germline, CDR1 is MNHEY and CDR2 SVGAGI. CDR3 region: CASSYSTAGGSSYTF. The DNA for the CDR3 is TGTGCCAGCAGTTACTCGACAGCCGGGGGCTCTAGCTACACCTTC.

This clone was counted a few times. This chain connects TRBV5-1 to TRBJ2-5, with 7 bases lining up with TRBD2. The V segment lost 2 bases and the J segment 5 bases; nucleotides outside the gene matches: 15. CDR1 is SGHRS and CDR2 is YFSETQ in the germline V gene. The CDR3 is 17 amino acids. The CDR3 DNA sequence: TGCGCCAGCAGCTTATCCTCAGCGGGGCTCGACGGGGAGACCCAGTACTTC. The encoded protein is CASSLSSAGLDGETQYF.

The CDR3 nucleotides read TGTGCCAGCAGCTTAGCCGGGATAACCTACGAGCAGTACTTC. Translation: CASSLAGITYEQYF. V usage is TRBV7-2 and J usage is TRBJ2-7, with D possibly TRBD2 on 5 matching bases. V lost 0 bases and J 2 bases, leaving 8 bases between the germline ends. The CDR3 runs 14 residues. The germline gives CDR1 SGHTA, CDR2 FQGNSA.

This sequence joins TRBV9 and TRBJ2-3, with 10 bases lining up with TRBD2. The CDR3 is 17 amino acids. Germline V lookup: CDR1 SGDLS, CDR2 YYNGEE. Trimming at V came to 3 bases and at J to 0 bases, leaving 7 bases not matched to a gene. CDR3 DNA sequence: TGTGCCAGCAGCGGGACTAGCGGACTCCTCAGCACAGATACGCAGTATTTT. Protein: CASSGTSGLLSTDTQYF. Full variable domain (outside the CDR3, taken from reference TRBV9 and TRBJ2-3): DSGVTQTPKHLITATGQRVTLRCSPRSGDLSVYWYQQSLDQGLQFLIQYYNGEERAKGNILERFSAQQFPDLHSELNLSSLELGDSALYFCASSGTSGLLSTDTQYFGPGTRLTVL.

The rearrangement links TRBV2 to TRBJ2-2; 9 bases are shared with TRBD2. This CDR3 has 15 residues. Germline CDR1 SNHLY, CDR2 FYNNEI. The ends lost 6 bases at V and 8 bases at J; junction bases unmatched: 10. The CDR3: CASRPGTSRSGELFF. In nucleotides, the CDR3 is TGTGCCAGCAGGCCAGGGACTAGCCGTTCTGGGGAGCTGTTTTTT.

This chain joins TRBV4-3 and TRBJ1-1; TRBD1 aligns across 7 bases. This CDR3 contains 14 residues. Germline loops: CDR1 LGHNA, CDR2 YSLEER. The V gene end was trimmed by 1 base and the J gene end by 4 bases; junction bases not matched to a gene: 3. CDR3 DNA sequence: TGCGCCAGCAGCCAAGTCCCAGGGGGCACTGAAGCTTTCTTT. It codes for CASSQVPGGTEAFF.

V usage is TRBV27 and J usage is TRBJ2-7; 10 nucleotides match TRBD2. Per the germline V gene, CDR1 is MNHEY and CDR2 is SMNVEV (reference sequence). CDR3 size: 15 residues. V trimming: 6 bases; J trimming: 2 bases; junction bases outside the gene matches: 7. The CDR3 reads CASSSSGSGTYEQYF. CDR3 coding DNA: TGTGCCAGCAGCTCTAGCGGGAGTGGAACCTACGAGCAGTACTTC.

V is TRBV23-1 and J is TRBJ1-1, with unresolved D. TRBV23-1 is classed as an ORF, of uncertain function. V lost 4 bases and J 3 bases, leaving 12 bases between the germline ends. The CDR3 covers 14 residues. The CDR3 spells CASSPQQTYTEAFF. The CDR3 DNA reads TGCGCCAGCAGTCCACAACAGACTTACACTGAAGCTTTCTTT.

J is TRBJ1-2 and V is TRBV9, with D uncertain. CDR1 and CDR2 from the germline V gene are SGDLS and YYNGEE. V shed 4 bases and J shed 1 base, with 8 bases lying between them. There are 13 residues in the CDR3. CDR3 in DNA: TGTGCCAGCAGCCTAGACGTTAACTATGGCTACACCTTC. It translates to CASSLDVNYGYTF.

This clone came up once. This chain links TRBV9 with TRBJ2-1, with 8 positions matching TRBD2. V lost 4 bases and J lost 9; bases outside the gene matches: 9. The germline V gene encodes CDR1 SGDLS and CDR2 YYNGEE. This CDR3 region has 14 residues. CDR3 sequence (DNA): TGTGCCAGCAGCCCGGCGGGAGGAGGGGTTGAGCAGTTCTTC. This sequence encodes CASSPAGGGVEQFF.

The chain links TRBV7-6 to TRBJ2-3; D may be TRBD1 or TRBD2 (5 bases each). The CDR3 runs to 17 residues. Germline loops: CDR1 SGHVS, CDR2 FNYEAQ. The V end was cut by 8 bases, the J end by 2 bases, with 23 bases between. The CDR3 coding sequence is TGTGCCAGCGAGCCGATCGCCTTGGGGGTCTACACAGATACGCAGTATTTT. It translates to CASEPIALGVYTDTQYF.

The V call is TRBV4-3, the J call TRBJ2-7, with 7 bases fitting TRBD1. Germline V lookup: CDR1 LGHNA, CDR2 YSLEER. This CDR3 spans 13 amino acids. V gave up 0 bases and J gave up 6 bases; unmatched junction bases: 2. CDR3 residues: CASSQEQGFEQYF. The CDR3 nucleotides are TGCGCCAGCAGCCAAGAACAGGGGTTCGAGCAGTACTTC.

This chain uses TRBV4-1 with TRBJ1-1; 7 bases match TRBD1. The CDR3 extends over 19 amino acids. V trimming: 0 bases; J trimming: 1 base; junction bases outside the gene matches: 14. Germline values: CDR1 MGHRA, CDR2 YSYEKL. This CDR3 is CASSQDRWKQGNWNTEAFF. DNA of the CDR3: TGCGCCAGCAGCCAAGATAGGTGGAAACAGGGGAATTGGAACACTGAAGCTTTCTTT.

The J gene is TRBJ1-1, the V gene TRBV10-3, with D tentatively TRBD1 (5 bases). The germline gives CDR1 ENHRY, CDR2 SYGVKD. This CDR3 has 12 residues. V shed 5 bases and J shed 5 bases, with 9 bases lying between them. As DNA, the CDR3 is TGTGCCATCAGTAAGACAGAAACTGAAGCTTTCTTT. It codes for CAISKTETEAFF.

This clone has only one observation. The V and J genes are TRBV5-1 and TRBJ1-1; 8 bases map to TRBD1. CDR1 and CDR2 (germline): SGHRS, YFSETQ. V shed 0 bases and J 4 bases; nucleotides not matched to a gene: 5. The CDR3 totals 15 residues. DNA of the CDR3: TGCGCCAGCAGCTTGGGGAAGGGACAGGCCACTGAAGCTTTCTTT. Translated, it gives CASSLGKGQATEAFF.